The 18 T cell receptor beta chains reported below all come from one sample, sequenced in a study of response to subunit inactivated influenza vaccine. TCRdb reprocessed the RT-PCR reads with MiXCR, giving one entry per CDR3 protein. Of about 650,000 distinct CDR3 sequences listed, about 14% are singletons. The sample was PBMCs from blood, taken approximately 15 days before vaccination. The receptors were gathered from a man in his forties or fifties who received an inactivated influenza vaccine.

The gene calls are TRBV9 and TRBJ2-1; tentatively, D is TRBD2 (6 bases). V dropped 4 bases and J dropped 3 bases, with 14 bases sitting between them. The CDR3 contains 15 residues. The germline gives CDR1 SGDLS, CDR2 YYNGEE. CDR3 nucleotide sequence: TGTGCCAGCAGCCCAGGGACTGCCGTCTACAATGAGCAGTTCTTC. Its translation: CASSPGTAVYNEQFF.

The gene calls are TRBV20-1 and TRBJ2-1; 10 bases match TRBD2. CDR1 and CDR2 (germline): DFQATT, SNEGSKA (reference sequence). The CDR3 is 14 amino acids. The junction had 8 bases not matched to a gene; V was cut back by 5 bases and J by 7 bases. The CDR3 nucleotides read TGCAGTGCTTCAGCGGGGGGGCCTTCAAATGAGCAGTTCTTC. It yields the protein CSASAGGPSNEQFF.

This chain links TRBV3-1 with TRBJ2-1, with 8 bases lining up with TRBD2. The CDR3 spans 16 residues. CDR1 and CDR2 from the germline V gene are LGHDT and YNNKEL (reference sequence). The V gene end was trimmed by 5 bases and the J gene end by 3 bases; junction bases not matched to a gene: 9. The CDR3, as DNA: TGTGCCAGCAGCAGCGGGGGAGCCTCCGACTACAATGAGCAGTTCTTC. Its protein is CASSSGGASDYNEQFF.

The chain carries TRBV2 and TRBJ2-7; 9 bases line up with TRBD1. Germline trimming cut 2 bases from V and 6 bases from J; bases unmatched to any gene: 5. Germline CDR1 SNHLY, CDR2 FYNNEI. The CDR3 has 14 amino acids. CDR3 sequence (DNA): TGTGCCAGCAGTGAAAGGACAGGGGAGCCCGAGCAGTACTTC. This gives the protein CASSERTGEPEQYF.

The chain uses TRBV12-3 or TRBV12-4 and TRBJ2-1; the D call may be TRBD1 or TRBD2 (5 bases each). The germline V and J ends were trimmed by 5 bases and 7 bases, with 15 bases remaining between them. The CDR3 consists of 14 residues. The CDR3 DNA follows: TGTGCCAGCAGTGCGGGCCTAAAGGGGAATGAGCAGTTCTTC. Its protein product is CASSAGLKGNEQFF.

The gene calls are TRBV10-3 and TRBJ2-5, with 8 bases identical to TRBD2. This CDR3 comprises 14 residues. The germline V gene has CDR1 ENHRY and CDR2 SYGVKD. V trimming: 10 bases; J trimming: 2 bases; junction bases outside the gene matches: 9. The CDR3: CATGGGPSQETQYF. CDR3 nucleotides: TGTGCCACCGGGGGGGGCCCCTCACAAGAGACCCAGTACTTC.

This clonotype showed up just a few times. The V and J genes are TRBV10-3 and TRBJ2-1; no reliable D call. The germline V gene has CDR1 ENHRY and CDR2 SYGVKD. The CDR3 length is 12 residues. V lost 6 bases, J lost 12 bases, and 15 bases lay in between. The CDR3 protein is CAISSIGERQFF. In DNA, the CDR3 is TGTGCCATCAGCTCCATTGGTGAGAGGCAGTTCTTC.

In this sample, this clonotype turned up a few times. The V gene is TRBV20-1, the J gene TRBJ1-2; D is unclear. The germline V gene encodes CDR1 DFQATT and CDR2 SNEGSKA (reference sequence). The CDR3 loop spans 15 amino acids. The V end lost 3 bases, the J end lost 4 bases, and 18 bases lay between the germline ends. This chain's CDR3 is CSARGIHLGGYGYTF. As DNA, the CDR3 is TGCAGTGCTAGGGGGATTCACCTCGGAGGCTATGGCTACACCTTC.

V gene TRBV27 combines with J gene TRBJ2-1, with unresolved D. The CDR3 has 13 amino acids. Per germline, CDR1 MNHEY and CDR2 SMNVEV (reference sequence). Trimming cost V 5 bases and J 10 bases, with 15 bases left between them. The chain's CDR3 is CASSPWTPREQFF. CDR3 sequence (DNA): TGTGCCAGCAGTCCATGGACCCCTCGGGAGCAGTTCTTC.

This clonotype was detected a few times. The chain recombines TRBV11-2 with TRBJ2-1; the D gene is possibly TRBD2 (7 bases). Trimming shortened V by 5 bases and J by 4 bases, and 15 bases separated the two germline ends. Germline loops: CDR1 SGHAT, CDR2 FQNNGV. This CDR3 contains 15 residues. CDR3 sequence: CASSTGGGGYNEQFF. As DNA, the CDR3 is TGTGCCAGCAGCACAGGCGGGGGCGGATACAATGAGCAGTTCTTC.

The CDR3 bases are TGTGCCAGCAGCACCGGACATAAGGGAGAGCAGTACTTC. It is translated as CASSTGHKGEQYF. The chain couples TRBV7-3 to TRBJ2-7; D may be TRBD1 (5 bases). The CDR3 is 13 amino acids. V lost 5 bases to trimming and J lost 7 bases, with 15 bases between them. The V gene's germline CDR1 is SGHTA and CDR2 FQGTGA.

This clonotype came up many times. The J gene is TRBJ1-2, the V gene TRBV10-3; TRBD1 is a possible D gene (5 bases). Trimming stripped 2 bases from V and 8 bases from J, with 9 bases between. Per germline, CDR1 ENHRY and CDR2 SYGVKD. The CDR3 sequence is 12 residues long. CDR3 protein: CAISESKGGYTF. CDR3 in DNA: TGTGCCATCAGTGAGAGTAAGGGGGGCTACACCTTC.

The gene calls are TRBV29-1 and TRBJ2-7; 7 positions agree with TRBD1. The length of the CDR3 is 13 residues. Germline V gene sequence: CDR1 SQVTM, CDR2 ANQGSEA. V shed 0 bases, J shed 2 bases, and the junction held 1 base outside the gene matches. CDR3: CSVEDGQAYEQYF. In DNA, the CDR3 is TGCAGCGTTGAAGATGGACAGGCCTACGAGCAGTACTTC.

The V gene is TRBV7-2, the J gene TRBJ1-2; no firm D call. In germline, CDR1 is SGHTA, CDR2 FQGNSA. Between the trimmed V and J ends, which lost 5 bases and 0 bases, there was a span of 13 bases. The CDR3 has 15 amino acids. CDR3 nucleotide sequence: TGTGCCAGCAGCCCACGTGCGTCGCCTAACTATGGCTACACCTTC. As protein: CASSPRASPNYGYTF.

The chain links TRBV4-1 to TRBJ1-4, with 8 bases identical to TRBD1. The V segment lost 8 bases and the J segment 10 bases; nucleotides outside the gene matches: 0. There are 10 residues in the CDR3. Germline V gene lookup returns CDR1 MGHRA and CDR2 YSYEKL. CDR3 protein: CASGTGKLFF. The CDR3, as DNA: TGCGCCAGCGGGACAGGAAAACTGTTTTTT.

This clonotype was seen a handful of times. The J gene is TRBJ2-7, the V gene TRBV6-1; possible D gene TRBD1, 6 bases. Per germline, CDR1 MNHNS and CDR2 SASEGT. The CDR3 covers 16 residues. V was shortened by 4 bases and J by 4 bases, with 20 bases between the two germline ends. The DNA for the CDR3 is TGTGCCAGCAGTGTAGGCATAGGACAGAGGGTTTACGAGCAGTACTTC. Translation gives CASSVGIGQRVYEQYF.

This clonotype was detected only a few times. V and J are TRBV12-3 or TRBV12-4 and TRBJ2-2; 10 nucleotides line up with TRBD1. There are 17 residues in the CDR3. V was clipped by 6 bases and J by 2 bases; unmatched bases: 9. The CDR3 coding sequence is TGTGCCAGCAGCACCCTTAGGACAGGGGGTAACACCGGGGAGCTGTTTTTT. It encodes CASSTLRTGGNTGELFF.

This clonotype appeared many times. This chain joins TRBV11-2 and TRBJ1-1, with D possibly matching TRBD1 (5 bases). Germline V lookup: CDR1 SGHAT, CDR2 FQNNGV. CDR3 length: 14 amino acids. V lost 0 bases, J lost 4 bases, and 9 bases lay in between. CDR3 sequence: CASSLEGVGTEAFF. CDR3 coding DNA: TGTGCCAGCAGCTTAGAAGGGGTAGGCACTGAAGCTTTCTTT.